This TCR beta chain was identified in a study of response to subunit inactivated influenza vaccine. The germline gives CDR1 SEHNR, CDR2 FQNEAQ (reference sequence). The length of the CDR3 is 14 residues. TCRdb recomputed calls from the RT-PCR reads with MiXCR, one row per CDR3 protein. The sample has over 800,000 distinct CDR3 sequences, roughly 20% seen once; the top ten hold 10% to 13%. Turning to this clonotype: Germline is not matched at one junction end, which may reflect a read error.

Sequencing was performed on PBMCs from blood, taken 5 to 6 days after vaccination. The clonotype was recovered from a man aged 50-59 years who received an inactivated influenza vaccine. The chain carries TRBV7-9 and TRBJ2-2; perhaps TRBD2 as D (6 bases). CDR3 DNA: TGTGCCAGCAGCGCGGGGCAGAACTCCGGGGAGCTGTTTTTT. This sequence encodes CASSAGQNSGELFF.